Listed here are 26 T cell receptor beta chains from one sample, sequenced in a study of cytomegalovirus exposure and HLA in healthy donors. The repertoire was sequenced with immunoSEQ multiplex PCR; TCRdb's copy has only in-frame clones and lacks some. This repertoire shows around 250,000 clones, almost 90% found once; its top ten account for roughly 0.38%. Material for sequencing was PBMCs. These TCRs come from a woman in her late teens or twenties in good health and CMV-seronegative.

The V gene is TRBV28, the J gene TRBJ2-1; 11 positions match TRBD1. Germline trimming cut 2 bases from V and 10 bases from J; bases unmatched to any gene: 7. The CDR3 runs to 15 residues. CDR1 and CDR2 from the germline V gene are MDHEN and SYDVKM. The CDR3 reads CASSLVWTGGIEQFF. The DNA of the CDR3 is TGTGCCAGCAGTTTAGTTTGGACAGGGGGCATAGAGCAGTTCTTC.

The J gene is TRBJ2-5, the V gene TRBV25-1; 8 bases fit TRBD1. The germline V gene encodes CDR1 MGHDK and CDR2 SYGVNS. V lost 4 bases, J lost 4 bases, and 11 bases stayed unmatched. The CDR3 runs to 16 residues. As DNA, the CDR3 is TGTGCCAGCAGTGGCTACCCCGGACAGGGTGGAGAGACCCAGTACTTC. Amino acid sequence: CASSGYPGQGGETQYF.

The rearrangement uses TRBV21-1 and TRBJ2-7; TRBD2, the D gene given by the table, was not confirmed from the DNA. TRBV21-1 is deemed a pseudogene. CDR3 length: 17 residues. The CDR3 sequence: CASSKAGSGLASYEQYF. The CDR3 region has the DNA TGTGCCAGCAGCAAAGCGGGGTCAGGACTCGCCTCCTACGAGCAGTACTTC.

This clone was found a few times. The V gene is TRBV10-3, the J gene TRBJ1-6; 9 nucleotides line up with TRBD1. Trimming cost V 0 bases and J 7 bases; bases outside gene matches: 1. This CDR3 contains 15 residues. CDR1 is ENHRY, CDR2 SYGVKD, per germline. Here the CDR3 DNA reads TGTGCCATCAGTGAGTCACAGGGGGCGAATTCACCCCTCCACTTT. Its translation: CAISESQGANSPLHF.

V is TRBV19 and J is TRBJ2-1; 10 nucleotides line up with TRBD2. The length of the CDR3 is 15 residues. Germline CDR1 reads LNHDA; CDR2 reads SQIVND (reference sequence). After removal of 3 bases from V and 7 bases from J, the junction contained 6 bases not matched to a gene. The CDR3 coding sequence is TGTGCCAGTAGTATTCTAGCGGGGGTCGAAAATGAGCAGTTCTTC. Protein product: CASSILAGVENEQFF. The variable domain in full, completed from reference TRBV19 and TRBJ2-1, reads DGGITQSPKYLFRKEGQNVTLSCEQNLNHDAMYWYRQDPGQGLRLIYYSQIVNDFQKGDIAEGYSVSREKKESFPLTVTSAQKNPTAFYLCASSILAGVENEQFFGPGTRLTVL.

The chain combines TRBV7-8 with TRBJ2-1; 8 bases agree with TRBD2. The CDR3 loop spans 15 amino acids. The germline V gene encodes CDR1 SGHVS and CDR2 FQNEAQ. J was trimmed by 6 bases and V by 2 bases; bases with no gene match: 6. CDR3 loop: CASSLWAGGPNEQFF. The CDR3 nucleotides read TGTGCCAGCAGCTTATGGGCGGGGGGCCCCAATGAGCAGTTCTTC.

The chain recombines TRBV6-1 with TRBJ1-1, with D maybe TRBD1 (5 bases). CDR3 length: 14 residues. Per the germline V gene, CDR1 is MNHNS and CDR2 is SASEGT. Trimming stripped 8 bases from V and 3 bases from J, with 16 bases between. The CDR3 reads CASGRWGRDTEAFF. For the CDR3, the DNA is TGTGCCAGCGGCCGGTGGGGCAGAGACACTGAAGCTTTCTTT.

The chain has TRBV9 and TRBJ2-1, with D possibly matching TRBD2 (7 bases). CDR3 length: 15 amino acids. Germline loops: CDR1 SGDLS, CDR2 YYNGEE. V was clipped by 0 bases and J by 6 bases, with 13 bases between them. In nucleotides, the CDR3 is TGTGCCAGCAGCGTAGAAGGGGGGGCCGGCAATGAGCAGTTCTTC. It translates to CASSVEGGAGNEQFF.

The genes are TRBV28 and TRBJ2-2; 9 bases line up with TRBD1. Germline V CDR1 and CDR2: MDHEN, SYDVKM. This CDR3 has 15 residues. Unmatched junction bases numbered 10, after V lost 7 bases and J lost 7 bases. The CDR3 DNA reads as TGTGCCAGCACTTCGGAGACAGGGGGAATCGGGGAGCTGTTTTTT. Protein product: CASTSETGGIGELFF.

Only a few counts were recorded for this clone. The chain couples TRBV6-5 to TRBJ1-6; 7 bases are shared with TRBD1. Germline V gene sequence: CDR1 MNHEY, CDR2 SVGAGI. The CDR3 has 15 residues. The ends lost 2 bases at V and 9 bases at J; junction bases unmatched: 7. The CDR3 DNA follows: TGTGCCAGCAGTTACGGAGGGGGCGAATTTTCACCCCTCCACTTT. Protein sequence: CASSYGGGEFSPLHF.

This chain uses TRBV5-1 with TRBJ1-3, with D possibly TRBD1 on 6 matching bases. V was cut by 2 bases and J by 1 base, with 7 bases left in between. The CDR3 has 14 residues. Germline V lookup: CDR1 SGHRS, CDR2 YFSETQ. The chain's CDR3 is CASSFQGSGNTIYF. CDR3 coding DNA: TGCGCCAGCAGCTTCCAGGGGTCTGGAAACACCATATATTTT.

The chain uses TRBV7-9 and TRBJ1-2; TRBD1 matches at 9 bases. V was pared by 5 bases and J by 7 bases, with 2 bases of the junction left unmatched. From germline, CDR1 is SEHNR and CDR2 FQNEAQ (reference sequence). This CDR3 has 12 residues. The CDR3, as DNA: TGTGCCAGCAGCATGGACAGGGGTGGCTACACCTTC. Translated, it gives CASSMDRGGYTF.

The chain is built from TRBV5-1 and TRBJ2-7; the D gene is possibly TRBD1 (5 bases). The CDR3 spans 14 residues. The V and J ends lost 4 bases and 0 bases respectively, with 11 bases between them. Germline loops: CDR1 SGHRS, CDR2 YFSETQ. The CDR3 here is CASSPQGGSYEQYV. CDR3 DNA: TGCGCCAGCAGCCCCCAGGGCGGCTCCTACGAGCAGTACGTC.

The rearrangement uses TRBV7-8 and TRBJ2-7, with 7 bases aligning to TRBD1. Germline lookup yields CDR1 SGHVS and CDR2 FQNEAQ. The CDR3 sequence is 15 residues long. The V segment lost 2 bases and the J segment 2 bases; nucleotides outside the gene matches: 6. The CDR3 region is CASSLPQGVAYEQYF. The CDR3 DNA reads TGTGCCAGCAGCTTACCTCAGGGGGTCGCCTACGAGCAGTACTTC.

This rearrangement joins TRBV6-5 to TRBJ2-3; tentatively, D is TRBD1 (5 bases). The CDR3 has 11 residues. Deletions cut 6 bases from V and 6 bases from J, with 7 bases between. Germline V gene lookup returns CDR1 MNHEY and CDR2 SVGAGI. CDR3 residues: CASSRQDTQYF. CDR3 sequence (DNA): TGTGCCAGCAGCCGACAGGATACGCAGTATTTT.

The genes are TRBV9 and TRBJ2-7; D is possibly TRBD2 (5 bases). The CDR3 has 14 residues. V was pared by 3 bases and J by 0 bases, with 10 bases between. Germline V gives CDR1 SGDLS, CDR2 YYNGEE. The CDR3 loop reads CASSAFEGSYEQYF. The CDR3 DNA reads as TGTGCCAGCAGCGCCTTTGAGGGCTCCTACGAGCAGTACTTC.

This rearrangement joins TRBV2 to TRBJ2-3; D is uncertain. The V and J ends lost 7 bases and 0 bases respectively, with 8 bases between them. The CDR3 has 13 residues. From germline, CDR1 is SNHLY and CDR2 FYNNEI. The CDR3 is CASNRLSTDTQYF. The CDR3 coding sequence is TGTGCCAGCAATCGTCTAAGCACAGATACGCAGTATTTT.

The chain employs TRBV7-2 and TRBJ2-2, with TRBD2 matching over 16 bases. The junction had 6 bases not matched to a gene; V was cut back by 5 bases and J by 0 bases. CDR1 and CDR2 (germline): SGHTA, FQGNSA. The length of the CDR3 is 19 residues. CDR3 protein: CASSPRGTSGGANTGELFF. CDR3 DNA sequence: TGTGCCAGCAGCCCCCGGGGGACTAGCGGGGGGGCGAACACCGGGGAGCTGTTTTTT. The variable domain in full, with the rest retrieved from reference TRBV7-2 and TRBJ2-2, is GAGVSQSPSNKVTEKGKDVELRCDPISGHTALYWYRQSLGQGLEFLIYFQGNSAPDKSGLPSDRFSAERTGGSVSTLTIQRTQQEDSAVYLCASSPRGTSGGANTGELFFGEGSRLTVL.

The V gene is TRBV6-5, the J gene TRBJ1-2; D gene unclear. The germline V gene encodes CDR1 MNHEY and CDR2 SVGAGI. V lost 5 bases to trimming and J lost 7 bases, with 8 bases between them. The CDR3 is 11 amino acids. The CDR3 DNA reads TGTGCCAGCAGTGAAATTAGTGGCTACACCTTC. This gives the protein CASSEISGYTF.

This chain connects TRBV29-1 to TRBJ2-1, with D possibly being TRBD1 (6 bases). Trimming pared 3 bases from V and 3 bases from J, leaving 9 bases between. This CDR3 has 13 amino acids. Germline values: CDR1 SQVTM, CDR2 ANQGSEA. The CDR3 loop reads CSVDRGGYNEQFF. The CDR3 DNA sequence: TGCAGCGTTGACAGGGGTGGCTACAATGAGCAGTTCTTC.

The rearrangement joins TRBV27 to TRBJ2-1; D gene uncertain. Germline CDR1 reads MNHEY; CDR2 reads SMNVEV (reference sequence). The CDR3 extends over 14 amino acids. The ends were cut back, 4 bases at V and 7 bases at J, with 14 bases in the middle. This chain's CDR3 is CASSSITPSNEQFF. CDR3 nucleotides: TGTGCCAGCAGTTCTATTACTCCTTCTAATGAGCAGTTCTTC.

The CDR3 DNA reads TGTGCCATCAGTGAGTCAAAGGGGAGGGACACCGGGGAGCTGTTTTTT. This translates into CAISESKGRDTGELFF. The chain uses TRBV10-3 and TRBJ2-2; 7 positions agree with TRBD2. Looked up from germline, CDR1 is ENHRY and CDR2 is SYGVKD. The CDR3 covers 16 residues. Trimming cost V 0 bases and J 3 bases; bases outside gene matches: 4.

The rearrangement joins TRBV28 to TRBJ1-6, with D perhaps TRBD1 (5 bases). CDR3 length: 15 residues. Germline CDR1 MDHEN, CDR2 SYDVKM. With 7 bases removed from V and 3 bases from J, the gap between germline ends came to 13 bases. The CDR3: CASTQDSGYNSPLHF. CDR3 nucleotides: TGTGCCAGCACCCAAGACAGTGGCTATAATTCACCCCTCCACTTT.

CDR3 sequence (DNA): TGTGCCAGCAGGGGACAGAAGTCCTACGAGCAGTACTTC. Amino acids: CASRGQKSYEQYF. The genes are TRBV11-2 and TRBJ2-7; TRBD1 matches 7 bases. The CDR3 is made up of 13 amino acids. V was pared by 6 bases and J by 1 base, with 3 bases of the junction left unmatched. Germline V gives CDR1 SGHAT, CDR2 FQNNGV.

This chain uses TRBV2 with TRBJ1-3, with 7 bases identical to TRBD1. The length of the CDR3 is 17 residues. CDR1 is SNHLY, CDR2 FYNNEI, per germline. The J segment lost 4 bases and the V segment lost 0 bases, leaving 9 bases of the junction unmatched. Here the CDR3 DNA reads TGTGCCAGCAGTGAAGCGCTGGGCAGGGGGTACGGAAACACCATATATTTT. Encoded protein: CASSEALGRGYGNTIYF. Full variable domain (rest looked up from reference TRBV2 and TRBJ1-3): EPEVTQTPSHQVTQMGQEVILRCVPISNHLYFYWYRQILGQKVEFLVSFYNNEISEKSEIFDDQFSVERPDGSNFTLKIRSTKLEDSAMYFCASSEALGRGYGNTIYFGEGSWLTVV.

This clone was observed once. This chain connects TRBV30 to TRBJ2-5; 11 bases line up with TRBD2. Trimming took 4 bases from V and 2 from J; bases not matched to a gene: 6. The CDR3 is 15 amino acids. The germline V gene encodes CDR1 GTSNPN and CDR2 SVGIG (reference sequence). The CDR3 region has the DNA TGTGCCTGGACTAGCGGGGGGACGATTCAAGAGACCCAGTACTTC. It specifies CAWTSGGTIQETQYF.